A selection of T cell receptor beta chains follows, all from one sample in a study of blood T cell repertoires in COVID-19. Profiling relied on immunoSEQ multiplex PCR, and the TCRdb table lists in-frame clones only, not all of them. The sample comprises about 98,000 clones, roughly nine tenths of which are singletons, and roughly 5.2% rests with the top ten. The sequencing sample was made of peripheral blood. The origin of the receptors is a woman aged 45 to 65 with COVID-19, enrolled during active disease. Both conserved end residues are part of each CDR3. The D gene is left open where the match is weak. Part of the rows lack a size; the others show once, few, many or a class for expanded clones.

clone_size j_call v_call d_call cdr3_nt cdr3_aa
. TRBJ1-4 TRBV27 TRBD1 TGTGCCAGCAGTCCGGGACAGGGGGCAACTAATGAAAAACTGTTTTTT CASSPGQGATNEKLFF
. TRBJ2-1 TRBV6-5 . TGTGCCAGCAGTTTCGGCGGTTTGTCCTACAATGAGCAGTTCTTC CASSFGGLSYNEQFF
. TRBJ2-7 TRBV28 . TGTGCCAGTACTCAGGTCCCCTACGAGCAGTACTTC CASTQVPYEQYF
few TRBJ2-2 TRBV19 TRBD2 TGTGCCAGTAGTACCAGCGGGGGAATGTCGGGGGAGCTGTTTTTT CASSTSGGMSGELFF
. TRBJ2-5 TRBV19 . TGTGCCAGTAGTATCGGGTTGGCGGGAAGTGAGACCCAGTACTTC CASSIGLAGSETQYF
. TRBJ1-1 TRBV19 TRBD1 TGTGCCAGTAGTATTAAGGGGGCGTGGTGGACTGAAGCTTTCTTT CASSIKGAWWTEAFF
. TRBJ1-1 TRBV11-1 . TGTGCCAGCACCCTACCCCAGAACACTGAAGCTTTCTTT CASTLPQNTEAFF
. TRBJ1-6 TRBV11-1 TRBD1 TGTGCCAGCAGCGACTTGGGACAGGGGGTATCACCCCTCCACTTT CASSDLGQGVSPLHF
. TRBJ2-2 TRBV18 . TGTGCCAGCTCACCAGTAACAGGGCCCGGGGAGCTGTTTTTT CASSPVTGPGELFF
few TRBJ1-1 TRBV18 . TGTGCCAGCTCACCACCGGGCCAAACTGAAGCTTTCTTT CASSPPGQTEAFF
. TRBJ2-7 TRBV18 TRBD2 TGTGCCAGCTCACTACTAGCGGGGCCCTCCTACGAGCAGTACTTC CASSLLAGPSYEQYF
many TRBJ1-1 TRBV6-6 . TGTGCCAGCAGTTACTCGATACCCAGGGGGAACACTGAAGCTTTCTTT CASSYSIPRGNTEAFF
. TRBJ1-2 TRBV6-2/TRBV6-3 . TGTGCCAGCAGTTACTCACCAGGGAACGTCAATGGCTACACCTTC CASSYSPGNVNGYTF
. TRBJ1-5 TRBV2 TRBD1 TGTGCCAGCAGGGGACAGGGGGCGAGCAATCAGCCCCAGCATTTT CASRGQGASNQPQHF